The subject of this entry is one TCR beta chain. Sequencing used immunoSEQ multiplex PCR; TCRdb keeps in-frame clones, though not all of them. The table lists about 400,000 clones, more than 85% of them singletons. This sample is part of a study of shared T cell receptors in the human thymus. This clonotype was obtained from a human donor. The sequencing input was thymocytes.

CDR3 nucleotide sequence: TGTGCCAGCAGCCTAGGCAGAGCCGAGCAGTACTTC. Its protein is CASSLGRAEQYF. The chain has TRBV5-6 and TRBJ2-7; no clear D. V lost 4 bases and J 6 bases, leaving 11 bases between the germline ends. This CDR3 has 12 residues. CDR1 SGHDT and CDR2 YYEEEE come from the germline V gene.